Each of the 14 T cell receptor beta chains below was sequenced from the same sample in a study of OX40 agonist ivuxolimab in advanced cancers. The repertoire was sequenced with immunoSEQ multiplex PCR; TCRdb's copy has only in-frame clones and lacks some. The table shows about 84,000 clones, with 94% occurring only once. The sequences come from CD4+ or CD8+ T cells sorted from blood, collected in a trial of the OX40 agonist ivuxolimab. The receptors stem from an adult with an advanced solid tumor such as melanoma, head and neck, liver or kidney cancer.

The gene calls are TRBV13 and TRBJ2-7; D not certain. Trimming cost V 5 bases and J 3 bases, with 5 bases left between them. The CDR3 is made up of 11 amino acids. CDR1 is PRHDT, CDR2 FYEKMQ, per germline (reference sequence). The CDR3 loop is CASSRLYEQYF. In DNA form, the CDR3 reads TGTGCCAGCAGCCGACTCTACGAGCAGTACTTC.

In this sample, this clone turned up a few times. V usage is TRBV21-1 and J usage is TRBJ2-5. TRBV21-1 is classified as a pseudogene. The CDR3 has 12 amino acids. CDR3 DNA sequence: TGTGCCAGCAGCAATGACCCGGAGACCCAGTACTTC. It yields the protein CASSNDPETQYF.

The CDR3 DNA reads TGTGCCAGCAGAGTTTTAGGAAAGGGGACAGGGGGGTCTGGGGCCAACGTCCTGACTTTC. Its translation: CASRVLGKGTGGSGANVLTF. J is TRBJ2-6 and V is TRBV27; TRBD1 aligns across 11 bases. Germline assignment: CDR1 MNHEY and CDR2 SMNVEV (reference sequence). There are 20 residues in the CDR3. V dropped 6 bases and J dropped 1; count of bases not matched to a gene: 14.

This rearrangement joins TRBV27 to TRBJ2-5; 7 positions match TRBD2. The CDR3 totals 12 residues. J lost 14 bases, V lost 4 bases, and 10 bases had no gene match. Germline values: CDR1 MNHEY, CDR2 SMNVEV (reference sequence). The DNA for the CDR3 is TGTGCCAGCAGTTCTGCTCTAGCGGCCATATACTTC. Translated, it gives CASSSALAAIYF.

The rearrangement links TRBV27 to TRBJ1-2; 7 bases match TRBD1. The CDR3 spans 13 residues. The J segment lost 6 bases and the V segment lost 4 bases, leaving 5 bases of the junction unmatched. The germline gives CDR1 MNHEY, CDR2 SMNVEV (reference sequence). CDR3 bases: TGTGCCAGCAGTTCAAGGGGGCGGGATGGCTACACCTTC. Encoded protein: CASSSRGRDGYTF.

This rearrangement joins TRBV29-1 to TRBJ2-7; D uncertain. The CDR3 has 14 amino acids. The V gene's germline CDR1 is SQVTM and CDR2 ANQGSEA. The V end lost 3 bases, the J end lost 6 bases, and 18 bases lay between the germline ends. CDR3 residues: CSVEFANPLSEQYF. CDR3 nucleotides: TGCAGCGTTGAGTTTGCTAACCCCCTTTCCGAGCAGTACTTC.

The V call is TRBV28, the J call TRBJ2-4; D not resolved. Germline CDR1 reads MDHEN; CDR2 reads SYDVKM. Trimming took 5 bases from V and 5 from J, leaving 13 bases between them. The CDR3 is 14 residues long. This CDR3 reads CASSPRGSQNIQYF. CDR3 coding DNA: TGTGCCAGCAGTCCCCGAGGTAGCCAAAACATTCAGTACTTC.

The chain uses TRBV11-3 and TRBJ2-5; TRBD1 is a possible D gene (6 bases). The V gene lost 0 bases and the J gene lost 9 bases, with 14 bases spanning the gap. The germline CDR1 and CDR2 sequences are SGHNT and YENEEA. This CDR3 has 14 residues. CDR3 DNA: TGTGCCAGCAGCTTAGACGGGACGACAGGTTCCCAGTACTTC. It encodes CASSLDGTTGSQYF.

CDR3 loop: CASSPWGVETQYF. In nucleotides, the CDR3 is TGTGCCAGCAGCCCCTGGGGAGTTGAGACCCAGTACTTC. The rearrangement links TRBV11-2 to TRBJ2-5; D is possibly TRBD2 (5 bases). Trimming took 5 bases from V and 5 from J, leaving 12 bases between them. Germline V gene sequence: CDR1 SGHAT, CDR2 FQNNGV. The CDR3 length is 13 residues.

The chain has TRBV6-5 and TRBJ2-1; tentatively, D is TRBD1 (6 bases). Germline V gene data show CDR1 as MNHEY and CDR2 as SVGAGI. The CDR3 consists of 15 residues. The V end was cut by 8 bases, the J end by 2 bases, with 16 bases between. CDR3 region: CASGIGGPAYNEQFF. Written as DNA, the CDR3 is TGTGCCAGCGGGATAGGGGGTCCAGCCTACAATGAGCAGTTCTTC.

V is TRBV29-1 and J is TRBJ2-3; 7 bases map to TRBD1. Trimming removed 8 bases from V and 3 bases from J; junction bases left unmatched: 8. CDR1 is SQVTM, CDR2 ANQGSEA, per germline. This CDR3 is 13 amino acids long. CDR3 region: CSTSTGLTDTQYF. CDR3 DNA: TGCAGCACGTCGACAGGGCTGACAGATACGCAGTATTTT.

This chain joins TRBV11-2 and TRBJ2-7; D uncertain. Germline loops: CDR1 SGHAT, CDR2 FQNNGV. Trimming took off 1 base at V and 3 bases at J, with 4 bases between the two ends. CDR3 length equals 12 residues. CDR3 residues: CASSLASYEQYF. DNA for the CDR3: TGTGCCAGCAGCTTAGCTAGCTACGAGCAGTACTTC.

The CDR3 loop is CASSRLTSSGELFF. The CDR3 region has the DNA TGCGCCAGCAGCCGGCTGACTAGTTCCGGGGAGCTGTTTTTT. This chain connects TRBV4-1 to TRBJ2-2, with a weak D call TRBD2 (6 bases). The CDR3 covers 14 residues. Looked up from germline, CDR1 is MGHRA and CDR2 is YSYEKL. Trimming pared 4 bases from V and 6 bases from J, leaving 12 bases between.

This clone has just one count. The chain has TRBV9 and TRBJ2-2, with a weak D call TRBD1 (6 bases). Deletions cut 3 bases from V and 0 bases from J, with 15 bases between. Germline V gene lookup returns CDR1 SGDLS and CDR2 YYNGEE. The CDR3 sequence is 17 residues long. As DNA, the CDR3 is TGTGCCAGCAGCGCCCCAGGCAGGGGCGCGAACACCGGGGAGCTGTTTTTT. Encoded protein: CASSAPGRGANTGELFF. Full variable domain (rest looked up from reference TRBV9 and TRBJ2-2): DSGVTQTPKHLITATGQRVTLRCSPRSGDLSVYWYQQSLDQGLQFLIQYYNGEERAKGNILERFSAQQFPDLHSELNLSSLELGDSALYFCASSAPGRGANTGELFFGEGSRLTVL.